Listed here are 27 T cell receptor beta chains from one sample, sequenced in a study of T cell responses to AZD1222 COVID-19 vaccine (dated by TCRdb to about 2021). This specimen's time point label, per the study, means: baseline before first vaccination. The receptor library was made with the immunoSEQ multiplex PCR assay. As stored in TCRdb, this immuneACCESS dataset retains in-frame rearrangements with V and J assigned. A fraction of the clones does not appear; measured against another copy, unresolved V genes explain less than half of the discrepancy, and the remainder lacks a known reason. The sample table contains about 96,000 clones; only one count was recorded for roughly 90% of them. Approximately 30% of the sample lies in the top ten. The specimen was peripheral blood, collected on day 0 of AZD1222 vaccination. These receptors originate from an adult in good health.

The genes are TRBV9 and TRBJ2-3, with a tentative D call TRBD1 (5 bases). The germline gives CDR1 SGDLS, CDR2 YYNGEE. The CDR3 sequence is 15 residues long. V was cut by 7 bases and J by 2 bases, with 17 bases left in between. The CDR3 nucleotides read TGTGCCAGCGCTAAGGGGCCCCTTCTCACAGATACGCAGTATTTT. Encoded protein: CASAKGPLLTDTQYF.

The gene calls are TRBV7-9 and TRBJ2-7; possible D gene TRBD2, 5 bases. Germline loops: CDR1 SEHNR, CDR2 FQNEAQ (reference sequence). Trimming took off 10 bases at V and 1 base at J, with 17 bases between the two ends. The CDR3 has 14 residues. The CDR3 reads CATGRVVTSYEQYF. The CDR3 bases are TGTGCCACCGGGCGGGTCGTGACGTCCTACGAGCAGTACTTC.

This clone showed up just once. The J gene is TRBJ1-5, the V gene TRBV11-2; the D is unclear. The germline V and J ends were trimmed by 3 bases and 5 bases, with 8 bases remaining between them. Germline CDR1 SGHAT, CDR2 FQNNGV. The CDR3 sequence is 13 residues long. The CDR3 DNA is TGTGCCAGCAGCTTTAACGGGGATCAGCCCCAGCATTTT. Encoded protein: CASSFNGDQPQHF.

V usage is TRBV10-3 and J usage is TRBJ1-6; the match to TRBD1 covers 7 bases. J was trimmed by 5 bases and V by 6 bases; bases with no gene match: 7. This CDR3 region has 15 residues. Germline V gene sequence: CDR1 ENHRY, CDR2 SYGVKD. CDR3 in DNA: TGTGCCATCAGGGATCAACAGGGGAATAATTCACCCCTCCACTTT. Translating gives CAIRDQQGNNSPLHF.

There are a few counts of this clone. J is TRBJ2-7 and V is TRBV7-2; 9 positions agree with TRBD1. The ends lost 5 bases at V and 0 bases at J; junction bases unmatched: 5. Germline V CDR1 and CDR2: SGHTA, FQGNSA. This CDR3 has 15 residues. This CDR3 is CASSGGTGPSYEQYF. The CDR3 region has the DNA TGTGCCAGCAGCGGGGGGACAGGGCCCTCCTACGAGCAGTACTTC.

This sequence joins TRBV20-1 and TRBJ2-7; D gene uncertain. The CDR3 length is 11 residues. V was trimmed by 5 bases and J by 7 bases, leaving 12 bases between them. CDR1 DFQATT and CDR2 SNEGSKA come from the germline V gene (reference sequence). CDR3 sequence: CSARRRREQYF. The CDR3 DNA sequence: TGCAGTGCTCGTCGCCGAAGGGAGCAGTACTTC.

The genes are TRBV2 and TRBJ2-1; 13 nucleotides align to TRBD2. The V gene's germline CDR1 is SNHLY and CDR2 FYNNEI. The CDR3 loop spans 15 amino acids. After removal of 8 bases from V and 5 bases from J, the junction contained 6 bases not matched to a gene. CDR3 sequence reads: CASRLAGGRNNEQFF. The CDR3 DNA is TGTGCCAGCCGACTAGCGGGAGGCCGAAACAATGAGCAGTTCTTC.

V usage is TRBV7-9 and J usage is TRBJ2-6, with no clear D. V shed 5 bases and J shed 2 bases, with 13 bases lying between them. This CDR3 has 16 amino acids. Germline values: CDR1 SEHNR, CDR2 FQNEAQ (reference sequence). As DNA, the CDR3 is TGTGCCAGCAGCAAAGGACGGGCCCCTGGGGCCAACGTCCTGACTTTC. Encoded protein: CASSKGRAPGANVLTF.

The V gene is TRBV6-5, the J gene TRBJ2-7; no firm D call. The length of the CDR3 is 12 residues. The germline CDR1 and CDR2 sequences are MNHEY and SVGAGI. The V end lost 6 bases, the J end lost 5 bases, and 11 bases lay between the germline ends. The CDR3 here is CASSRNYDEQYF. The CDR3 DNA reads as TGTGCCAGCAGCCGCAACTATGACGAGCAGTACTTC.

The V gene is TRBV7-8, the J gene TRBJ1-4; D is perhaps TRBD1 (6 bases). In germline, CDR1 is SGHVS, CDR2 FQNEAQ. CDR3 length equals 16 residues. V was shortened by 4 bases and J by 0 bases, with 12 bases between the two germline ends. The CDR3 nucleotides read TGTGCCAGCAGCTCCGGACAGAGTACAACTAATGAAAAACTGTTTTTT. Translated, it gives CASSSGQSTTNEKLFF. The whole variable domain, remainder taken from reference TRBV7-8 and TRBJ1-4, is GAGVSQSPRYKVAKRGQDVALRCDPISGHVSLFWYQQALGQGPEFLTYFQNEAQLDKSGLPSDRFFAERPEGSVSTLKIQRTQQEDSAVYLCASSSGQSTTNEKLFFGSGTQLSVL.

This chain joins TRBV10-3 and TRBJ1-6, with D maybe TRBD1 (5 bases). The CDR3 runs 14 residues. Trimming removed 4 bases from V and 10 bases from J, with 14 bases in between. Germline V gives CDR1 ENHRY, CDR2 SYGVKD. The CDR3 sequence is CAISGGGEGSPLHF. The CDR3 nucleotides read TGTGCCATCAGTGGGGGAGGGGAAGGGTCACCCCTCCACTTT.

The chain combines TRBV28 with TRBJ2-1; D possibly corresponds to TRBD1 (5 bases). The CDR3 totals 13 residues. Germline CDR1 and CDR2: MDHEN and SYDVKM. V was pared by 8 bases and J by 1 base, with 9 bases between. The CDR3: CASHRTSYNEQFF. The CDR3 DNA sequence: TGTGCCAGCCATCGGACATCCTACAATGAGCAGTTCTTC.

The genes are TRBV6-5 and TRBJ1-1, with D perhaps matching TRBD1 (6 bases). This CDR3 is built from 15 residues. Trimming shortened V by 0 bases and J by 4 bases, and 12 bases separated the two germline ends. Germline V gene sequence: CDR1 MNHEY, CDR2 SVGAGI. CDR3 nucleotide sequence: TGTGCCAGCAGTTACTCGACAGGCCTTGTCACTGAAGCTTTCTTT. Protein sequence: CASSYSTGLVTEAFF.

The V call is TRBV7-9, the J call TRBJ1-5; D perhaps matches TRBD1 (6 bases). With 1 base removed from V and 0 bases from J, the gap between germline ends came to 13 bases. This CDR3 is 17 amino acids long. In germline, CDR1 is SEHNR, CDR2 FQNEAQ (reference sequence). Here the CDR3 reads CASSLEVGAFSNQPQHF. In nucleotides, the CDR3 is TGTGCCAGCAGCTTAGAGGTGGGGGCCTTTAGCAATCAGCCCCAGCATTTT.

This sequence joins TRBV5-4 and TRBJ1-2; no definite D call. Germline CDR1 and CDR2: SGHNT and YYREEE (reference sequence). V was clipped by 2 bases and J by 0 bases, with 11 bases between them. The CDR3 sequence is 15 residues long. CDR3 sequence (DNA): TGTGCCAGCAGCTTAGGCGAGCGGCCTAACTATGGCTACACCTTC. Its protein is CASSLGERPNYGYTF. Based on the CDR3 plus reference TRBV5-4 and TRBJ1-2, the full variable domain is ETGVTQSPTHLIKTRGQQVTLRCSSQSGHNTVSWYQQALGQGPQFIFQYYREEENGRGNFPPRFSGLQFPNYSSELNVNALELDDSALYLCASSLGERPNYGYTFGSGTRLTVV.

The chain recombines TRBV4-1 with TRBJ2-1; either TRBD1 or TRBD2 may fit D (5 bases each). Germline lookup yields CDR1 MGHRA and CDR2 YSYEKL. Trimming cost V 7 bases and J 3 bases, with 13 bases left between them. This CDR3 contains 14 residues. The CDR3 sequence: CASTRAGGYNEQFF. CDR3 nucleotide sequence: TGCGCCAGCACCAGGGCGGGTGGCTACAATGAGCAGTTCTTC.

In this sample, this clone turned up a few times. This sample includes further DNA sequences coding for the same CDR3. The chain is built from TRBV28 and TRBJ2-7; 10 bases line up with TRBD1. Germline loops: CDR1 MDHEN, CDR2 SYDVKM. With V trimmed by 4 bases and J by 5 bases, 5 bases remained unmatched. This CDR3 has 14 residues. The CDR3 loop is CASSSGQGEDEQYF. Here the CDR3 DNA reads TGTGCCAGCAGTTCAGGACAGGGGGAGGACGAGCAGTACTTC. Full variable domain (missing parts from reference TRBV28 and TRBJ2-7): DVKVTQSSRYLVKRTGEKVFLECVQDMDHENMFWYRQDPGLGLRLIYFSYDVKMKEKGDIPEGYSVSREKKERFSLILESASTNQTSMYLCASSSGQGEDEQYFGPGTRLTVT.

CDR3 coding DNA: TGTGCCAGCAGCCCGGGGGCGGACTATGGCTACACCTTC. Translating gives CASSPGADYGYTF. This sequence joins TRBV7-2 and TRBJ1-2; possible D gene TRBD1, 6 bases. Germline V gene sequence: CDR1 SGHTA, CDR2 FQGNSA. The CDR3 has 13 amino acids. V shed 5 bases and J shed 3 bases, with 10 bases lying between them.

The chain uses TRBV30 and TRBJ1-6; 8 bases align to TRBD1. CDR1 GTSNPN and CDR2 SVGIG come from the germline V gene (reference sequence). The CDR3 is 17 amino acids. After removal of 0 bases from V and 1 base from J, the junction contained 5 bases not matched to a gene. As DNA, the CDR3 is TGTGCCTGGAGTGTAGACAGGGGAACGTCCTATAATTCACCCCTCCACTTT. Its protein is CAWSVDRGTSYNSPLHF.

The V and J genes are TRBV12-1 and TRBJ2-2; no DNA check was done on the table's D call, TRBD2. TRBV12-1 is tagged as a pseudogene. The CDR3 loop spans 14 amino acids. The CDR3 is CASSFSVNTGELFF. The CDR3 bases are TGTGCCAGCAGCTTTTCGGTGAACACCGGGGAGCTGTTTTTT.

This clone occurred once. The J gene is TRBJ2-7, the V gene TRBV19; 9 bases fit TRBD1. This CDR3 contains 15 residues. After removal of 3 bases from V and 4 bases from J, the junction contained 7 bases not matched to a gene. Per germline, CDR1 LNHDA and CDR2 SQIVND (reference sequence). This chain's CDR3 is CASSIGDRGIYEQYF. As DNA, the CDR3 is TGTGCCAGTAGTATCGGTGACAGGGGGATATACGAGCAGTACTTC.

The J gene is TRBJ2-2, the V gene TRBV5-1; D unresolved. V lost 2 bases, J lost 7 bases, and 9 bases lay in between. The CDR3 is 13 residues long. Germline V gene sequence: CDR1 SGHRS, CDR2 YFSETQ. CDR3 in DNA: TGCGCCAGCAGCTTTCGGGTTAACGGGGAGCTGTTTTTT. It is translated as CASSFRVNGELFF.

The V gene is TRBV15, the J gene TRBJ2-7, with 7 bases aligning to TRBD2. The V gene's germline CDR1 is LNHNV and CDR2 YYDKDF (reference sequence). The CDR3 is 18 residues long. J lost 1 base, V lost 0 bases, and 12 bases had no gene match. The CDR3 DNA is TGTGCCACCAGCAGAGATAGGACTAGGAGGGGATTGTCCTACGAGCAGTACTTC. Its translation is CATSRDRTRRGLSYEQYF. The full variable domain, completed using reference TRBV15 and TRBJ2-7, is DAMVIQNPRYQVTQFGKPVTLSCSQTLNHNVMYWYQQKSSQAPKLLFHYYDKDFNNEADTPDNFQSRRPNTSFCFLDIRSPGLGDTAMYLCATSRDRTRRGLSYEQYFGPGTRLTVT.

The chain is built from TRBV4-2 and TRBJ1-2, with D possibly TRBD1 on 5 matching bases. The V and J ends lost 6 bases and 4 bases respectively, with 12 bases between them. This CDR3 has 13 amino acids. Germline-derived CDR1 and CDR2 are LGHNA and YNFKEQ. The CDR3 coding sequence is TGTGCCAGCAGGGACCAGGGAGGCTATGGCTACACCTTC. As protein: CASRDQGGYGYTF.

This chain connects TRBV24-1 to TRBJ2-3; perhaps D is TRBD1 or TRBD2 (5 bases each). This CDR3 has 18 amino acids. Germline lookup yields CDR1 KGHDR and CDR2 SFDVKD. The ends were cut back, 7 bases at V and 0 bases at J, with 22 bases in the middle. This CDR3 is CATSRGANRDQSTDTQYF. The CDR3 DNA sequence: TGTGCCACCAGCCGAGGGGCGAACCGGGACCAAAGCACAGATACGCAGTATTTT.

This chain links TRBV4-3 with TRBJ1-2; no definite D call. CDR3 size: 15 residues. Germline V gene lookup returns CDR1 LGHNA and CDR2 YSLEER. Trimming stripped 0 bases from V and 2 bases from J, with 10 bases between. The CDR3 loop is CASSQDPLLNYGYTF. Written as DNA, the CDR3 is TGCGCCAGCAGCCAAGATCCGCTATTAAACTATGGCTACACCTTC.

The J gene is TRBJ2-7, the V gene TRBV18; 8 bases line up with TRBD1. From germline, CDR1 is KGHSH and CDR2 LQKENI. V shed 3 bases and J 3 bases; nucleotides not matched to a gene: 7. This CDR3 region has 15 residues. The CDR3 sequence is CASSPGRTGFYEQYF. DNA for the CDR3: TGTGCCAGCTCACCGGGCAGGACAGGGTTCTACGAGCAGTACTTC.